Following are 18 T cell receptor beta chains from one sample sequenced in a study of blood T cell repertoires in COVID-19. The method was immunoSEQ multiplex PCR; TCRdb's version includes in-frame clones alone and lacks a portion of them. The sample contains roughly 300,000 clones, roughly 88% of which appear only once. Material for sequencing was PBMCs or T cells enriched from blood (not recorded which). The receptors derive from a woman aged 40 to 49 with acute COVID-19.

This chain joins TRBV19 and TRBJ2-6; TRBD1 matches at 8 bases. Trimming at V came to 4 bases and at J to 1 base, leaving 6 bases not matched to a gene. CDR3 length equals 17 residues. The germline V gene has CDR1 LNHDA and CDR2 SQIVND (reference sequence). This CDR3 reads CASSTGDRQSGANVLTF. The CDR3 DNA follows: TGTGCCAGTAGTACCGGGGACAGGCAGTCTGGGGCCAACGTCCTGACTTTC. Full variable domain (rest looked up from reference TRBV19 and TRBJ2-6): DGGITQSPKYLFRKEGQNVTLSCEQNLNHDAMYWYRQDPGQGLRLIYYSQIVNDFQKGDIAEGYSVSREKKESFPLTVTSAQKNPTAFYLCASSTGDRQSGANVLTFGAGSRLTVL.

The chain has TRBV28 and TRBJ1-2; D is undetermined. Trimming pared 4 bases from V and 5 bases from J, leaving 14 bases between. Germline V gene data show CDR1 as MDHEN and CDR2 as SYDVKM. This CDR3 comprises 14 residues. The DNA of the CDR3 is TGTGCCAGCAGTTCTCCTCACAGTATATATGGCTACACCTTC. Translation gives CASSSPHSIYGYTF.

The chain combines TRBV20-1 with TRBJ2-3, with D perhaps matching TRBD2 (6 bases). The length of the CDR3 is 15 residues. V shed 3 bases and J shed 0 bases, with 13 bases lying between them. The germline V gene encodes CDR1 DFQATT and CDR2 SNEGSKA (reference sequence). The CDR3 sequence: CSASLGGVSTDTQYF. In DNA form, the CDR3 reads TGCAGTGCTAGTTTGGGAGGAGTTAGCACAGATACGCAGTATTTT.

The chain is built from TRBV6-4 and TRBJ2-1, with 14 nucleotides matching TRBD2. The V gene's germline CDR1 is MRHNA and CDR2 SNTAGT. There are 15 residues in the CDR3. Trimming at V came to 6 bases and at J to 10 bases, leaving 8 bases not matched to a gene. CDR3 in DNA: TGTGCCAGCAGCCTACGACTAGCGGGAGGGTCAGAGCAGTTCTTC. This encodes CASSLRLAGGSEQFF.

V is TRBV5-6 and J is TRBJ2-7, with a weak D call TRBD1 (5 bases). The V end was cut by 4 bases, the J end by 4 bases, with 9 bases between. CDR3 length: 12 amino acids. Germline lookup yields CDR1 SGHDT and CDR2 YYEEEE. The CDR3 spells CASSMTEYEQYF. As DNA, the CDR3 is TGTGCCAGCAGCATGACAGAATACGAGCAGTACTTC.

This chain uses TRBV14 with TRBJ2-1, with a tentative D call TRBD2 (6 bases). The CDR3 has 13 amino acids. Germline CDR1 is SGHDN and CDR2 is FVKESK. The V and J ends lost 2 bases and 10 bases respectively, with 12 bases between them. Written as DNA, the CDR3 is TGTGCCAGCAGCCAACAAACTGGGGGGGAGCAGTTCTTC. Amino acid sequence: CASSQQTGGEQFF.

The table lists this clone with a count of one. The chain has TRBV7-3 and TRBJ2-5; 12 bases map to TRBD2. Germline loops: CDR1 SGHTA, CDR2 FQGTGA. CDR3 length: 19 amino acids. The J segment lost 1 base and the V segment lost 1 base, leaving 10 bases of the junction unmatched. The CDR3 loop is CASSLKGRGLAGFQETQYF. The CDR3 DNA reads as TGTGCCAGCAGCTTAAAAGGTCGGGGACTAGCGGGCTTCCAAGAGACCCAGTACTTC.

This clone has a single count. The chain recombines TRBV5-1 with TRBJ2-3; weak D call: TRBD2 (6 bases). The length of the CDR3 is 16 residues. V was shortened by 0 bases and J by 4 bases, with 15 bases between the two germline ends. CDR1 SGHRS and CDR2 YFSETQ come from the germline V gene. The CDR3 bases are TGCGCCAGCAGCTTGGGGCAACTAGCATACGCAGATACGCAGTATTTT. Protein: CASSLGQLAYADTQYF. The full variable domain, rest sourced from reference TRBV5-1 and TRBJ2-3, is KAGVTQTPRYLIKTRGQQVTLSCSPISGHRSVSWYQQTPGQGLQFLFEYFSETQRNKGNFPGRFSGRQFSNSRSEMNVSTLELGDSALYLCASSLGQLAYADTQYFGPGTRLTVL.

The chain is built from TRBV6-5 and TRBJ1-2; 8 bases align to TRBD1. The CDR3 length is 13 residues. Germline V gene data show CDR1 as MNHEY and CDR2 as SVGAGI. Trimming took 1 base from V and 7 from J; bases not matched to a gene: 2. CDR3 in DNA: TGTGCCAGCAGTTACTTCCAGGGGGCTGGCTACACCTTC. It codes for CASSYFQGAGYTF.

This chain links TRBV19 with TRBJ2-5; D gene uncertain. V lost 1 base, J lost 4 bases, and 13 bases lay in between. The length of the CDR3 is 15 residues. Germline-derived CDR1 and CDR2 are LNHDA and SQIVND (reference sequence). The CDR3 loop is CASSIGWANGETQYF. The CDR3 coding sequence is TGTGCCAGTAGTATAGGATGGGCTAATGGAGAGACCCAGTACTTC.

The CDR3 here is CASSQEQTGGRTEAFF. The DNA for the CDR3 is TGCGCCAGCAGCCAAGAGCAGACAGGGGGGAGGACTGAAGCTTTCTTT. The V call is TRBV4-1, the J call TRBJ1-1, with 9 positions matching TRBD1. The CDR3 contains 16 residues. Germline V gives CDR1 MGHRA, CDR2 YSYEKL. Trimming took 0 bases from V and 5 from J; bases not matched to a gene: 7.

The chain carries TRBV18 and TRBJ1-3; 8 positions agree with TRBD1. This CDR3 has 16 residues. Germline V gene sequence: CDR1 KGHSH, CDR2 LQKENI. V gave up 4 bases and J gave up 8 bases; unmatched junction bases: 13. Here the CDR3 DNA reads TGTGCCAGCTCACTAAAGCCGACAGGGGCCGTGGACACCATATATTTT. This gives the protein CASSLKPTGAVDTIYF. The full variable domain, its missing parts supplied by reference TRBV18 and TRBJ1-3, is NAGVMQNPRHLVRRRGQEARLRCSPMKGHSHVYWYRQLPEEGLKFMVYLQKENIIDESGMPKERFSAEFPKEGPSILRIQQVVRGDSAAYFCASSLKPTGAVDTIYFGEGSWLTVV.

This clone showed up many times. The chain combines TRBV28 with TRBJ2-7; 7 positions agree with TRBD2. Trimming removed 7 bases from V and 2 bases from J; junction bases left unmatched: 14. The V gene's germline CDR1 is MDHEN and CDR2 SYDVKM. The CDR3 is made up of 16 amino acids. CDR3 amino acids: CASNPQRDYRTYEQYF. CDR3 DNA sequence: TGTGCCAGCAACCCCCAGAGGGACTACCGCACCTACGAGCAGTACTTC.

The rearrangement uses TRBV5-4 and TRBJ2-2; 11 nucleotides match TRBD2. The CDR3 is 16 amino acids. V shed 3 bases and J 5 bases; nucleotides not matched to a gene: 6. CDR1 and CDR2 (germline): SGHNT, YYREEE (reference sequence). In DNA form, the CDR3 reads TGTGCCAGCAGCTCAGGGACTAGCGGAAAGACCGGGGAGCTGTTTTTT. It is translated as CASSSGTSGKTGELFF.

The rearrangement joins TRBV14 to TRBJ2-7, with TRBD1 matching over 7 bases. The V segment lost 6 bases and the J segment 2 bases; nucleotides outside the gene matches: 4. CDR1 is SGHDN, CDR2 FVKESK, per germline. The CDR3 loop spans 13 amino acids. DNA of the CDR3: TGTGCCAGCAGTCGACAGGGAGCCTACGAGCAGTACTTC. This translates into CASSRQGAYEQYF.

The chain has TRBV4-3 and TRBJ2-2, with 8 nucleotides matching TRBD2. The germline V gene has CDR1 LGHNA and CDR2 YSLEER. CDR3 length: 15 amino acids. The junction had 3 bases not matched to a gene; V was cut back by 0 bases and J by 6 bases. This chain's CDR3 is CASSQDPGGPGELFF. CDR3 in DNA: TGCGCCAGCAGCCAAGATCCGGGAGGGCCCGGGGAGCTGTTTTTT.

The V gene is TRBV5-4, the J gene TRBJ2-1, with TRBD2 matching 8 bases. This CDR3 spans 14 amino acids. V lost 0 bases and J lost 6; bases outside the gene matches: 2. Germline V gene lookup returns CDR1 SGHNT and CDR2 YYREEE (reference sequence). The CDR3 sequence is CASSLDGTSNEQFF. The CDR3 DNA reads TGTGCCAGCAGCTTGGACGGGACTAGCAATGAGCAGTTCTTC.

J is TRBJ1-1 and V is TRBV10-1, with D perhaps matching TRBD1 (5 bases). Germline CDR1 and CDR2: WNHNN and SYGVQD (reference sequence). The CDR3 is made up of 14 amino acids. V was cut by 10 bases and J by 0 bases, with 15 bases left in between. The CDR3 region has the DNA TGCGCCACTAAAAACCGGGACTTGAACACTGAAGCTTTCTTT. Protein sequence: CATKNRDLNTEAFF.